These 28 T cell receptor beta chains came from one sample sequenced in a study of patients and donors after allogeneic stem cell transplantation (dated by TCRdb to 2020 to 2022). The receptor library was made with RT-PCR. Data came from a NextSeq 550. TCRdb cleaned the public reads at Q25 with fastp, built clones with MiXCR and kept in-frame beta chains. Each entry is one CDR3 protein sequence, shown with its most common DNA and genes. Across this sample there are approximately 160,000 distinct CDR3 sequences, with about 29% seen only once. Together, the top ten hold around 3.3% of the sample. What was sequenced was blood, either unsorted or a sorted T cell fraction (not recorded which). The receptors derive from a human donor who was either an allogeneic HSCT recipient or a stem cell or donor lymphocyte infusion donor (not recorded which). It is not recorded whose cells these are; they may come from a transplant donor.

The gene calls are TRBV7-9 and TRBJ2-7; no reliable D call. Between the trimmed V and J ends, which lost 7 bases and 3 bases, there was a span of 16 bases. This CDR3 is built from 14 residues. CDR1 and CDR2 from the germline V gene are SEHNR and FQNEAQ (reference sequence). CDR3 residues: CASTKQAGYYEQYF. The CDR3 DNA is TGTGCCAGCACCAAGCAGGCCGGTTACTACGAGCAGTACTTC.

This clonotype appeared a few times. V gene TRBV28 combines with J gene TRBJ2-2; D is uncertain. This CDR3 contains 12 residues. CDR1 and CDR2 from the germline V gene are MDHEN and SYDVKM. Trimming took off 6 bases at V and 5 bases at J, with 7 bases between the two ends. The CDR3 spells CASSRRTGELFF. In nucleotides, the CDR3 is TGTGCCAGCAGCCGGAGAACCGGGGAGCTGTTTTTT.

DNA for the CDR3: TGTGCCAGCAGCTTTATACTAGCGGACCCAGGGGATGAGCAGTTCTTC. Amino acids: CASSFILADPGDEQFF. The V and J genes are TRBV7-3 and TRBJ2-1, with TRBD2 identical over 8 bases. In germline, CDR1 is SGHTA, CDR2 FQGTGA. The CDR3 consists of 16 residues. V gave up 3 bases and J gave up 8 bases; unmatched junction bases: 12.

This rearrangement joins TRBV27 to TRBJ2-7; 7 bases are shared with TRBD2. Unmatched junction bases numbered 4, after V lost 3 bases and J lost 2 bases. The CDR3 contains 14 residues. Germline values: CDR1 MNHEY, CDR2 SMNVEV (reference sequence). The CDR3, as DNA: TGTGCCAGCAGTTTTCTAGCGGAACCCTACGAGCAGTACTTC. Encoded protein: CASSFLAEPYEQYF.

This clonotype was counted a few times. V usage is TRBV10-1 and J usage is TRBJ2-7, with D unresolved. This CDR3 is 14 amino acids long. V lost 0 bases to trimming and J lost 0 bases, with 6 bases between them. The germline CDR1 and CDR2 sequences are WNHNN and SYGVQD (reference sequence). The CDR3: CASSESGNSYEQYF. The CDR3 DNA is TGCGCCAGCAGTGAGTCGGGGAACTCCTACGAGCAGTACTTC.

This clonotype came up a few times. The chain joins TRBV20-1 to TRBJ2-7; D is uncertain. V was clipped by 3 bases and J by 3 bases, with 6 bases between them. The germline CDR1 and CDR2 sequences are DFQATT and SNEGSKA (reference sequence). The CDR3 consists of 11 residues. CDR3 sequence reads: CSASIHYEQYF. CDR3 nucleotide sequence: TGCAGTGCTAGTATTCACTACGAGCAGTACTTC.

Only one count was recorded for this clonotype. The rearrangement joins TRBV11-2 to TRBJ2-1; a weak D match, TRBD2 (6 bases). Looked up from germline, CDR1 is SGHAT and CDR2 is FQNNGV. The CDR3 is 17 amino acids. Trimming pared 2 bases from V and 1 base from J, leaving 15 bases between. CDR3 sequence: CASSLRALALSYNEQFF. CDR3 DNA sequence: TGTGCCAGCAGCTTACGGGCACTAGCCTTATCCTACAATGAGCAGTTCTTC.

This chain joins TRBV29-1 and TRBJ2-6; D uncertain. V was pared by 7 bases and J by 0 bases, with 10 bases between. This CDR3 contains 14 residues. Looked up from germline, CDR1 is SQVTM and CDR2 is ANQGSEA. The CDR3 region is CSASQSSGANVLTF. The DNA for the CDR3 is TGCAGCGCCAGCCAGAGCTCTGGGGCCAACGTCCTGACTTTC.

The gene calls are TRBV29-1 and TRBJ2-4, with 9 bases matching TRBD2. V lost 1 base to trimming and J lost 4 bases; unmatched junction nucleotides: 11. Germline CDR1 is SQVTM and CDR2 is ANQGSEA. The CDR3 contains 17 residues. In DNA, the CDR3 is TGCAGCGTTGAAGGGCTAGCGGGGAGAGGCGGGAAAAACATTCAGTACTTC. Protein sequence: CSVEGLAGRGGKNIQYF. Using reference TRBV29-1 and TRBJ2-4 for the parts outside the CDR3, the full variable domain is SAVISQKPSRDICQRGTSLTIQCQVDSQVTMMFWYRQQPGQSLTLIATANQGSEATYESGFVIDKFPISRPNLTFSTLTVSNMSPEDSSIYLCSVEGLAGRGGKNIQYFGAGTRLSVL.

Only a few counts were recorded for this clonotype. The chain carries TRBV10-3 and TRBJ2-5; 13 bases are shared with TRBD2. V trimming: 4 bases; J trimming: 0 bases; junction bases outside the gene matches: 11. Germline CDR1 is ENHRY and CDR2 is SYGVKD. The CDR3 totals 19 residues. CDR3 residues: CAISVSGLAGVPYQETQYF. As DNA, the CDR3 is TGTGCCATCAGTGTTTCCGGACTAGCGGGAGTTCCGTACCAAGAGACCCAGTACTTC.

This clonotype has a handful of counts. This sequence joins TRBV3-1 and TRBJ2-7; the D is unclear. Germline V CDR1 and CDR2: LGHDT, YNNKEL (reference sequence). V lost 1 base, J lost 2 bases, and 9 bases lay in between. This CDR3 has 14 residues. In DNA, the CDR3 is TGTGCCAGCAGCCAAGTTTATAACCCCTACGAGCAGTACTTC. Translating gives CASSQVYNPYEQYF.

V is TRBV20-1 and J is TRBJ2-7, with unresolved D. V was clipped by 3 bases and J by 3 bases, with 9 bases between them. This CDR3 contains 12 residues. Looked up from germline, CDR1 is DFQATT and CDR2 is SNEGSKA (reference sequence). CDR3 in amino acids: CSAREPDYEQYF. CDR3 in DNA: TGCAGTGCTAGGGAGCCGGACTACGAGCAGTACTTC.

The gene calls are TRBV20-1 and TRBJ2-1, with D perhaps assigned TRBD1 or TRBD2 (5 bases each). Trimming took 4 bases from V and 8 from J, leaving 21 bases between them. This CDR3 has 15 amino acids. Germline V CDR1 and CDR2: DFQATT, SNEGSKA (reference sequence). The CDR3 loop reads CSANEPGRDIHEQFF. The CDR3, as DNA: TGCAGTGCTAACGAACCGGGACGAGATATTCATGAGCAGTTCTTC.

In its sample, this clonotype was seen many times. The chain couples TRBV7-9 to TRBJ1-2; D gene unclear. The CDR3 is 14 amino acids. V lost 4 bases and J lost 3, with 12 bases in between. Germline V gene data show CDR1 as SEHNR and CDR2 as FQNEAQ (reference sequence). In nucleotides, the CDR3 is TGTGCCAGCAGCTCAATGGGGTCAGACTATGGCTACACCTTC. This codes for CASSSMGSDYGYTF.

This clonotype appeared many times. This rearrangement joins TRBV27 to TRBJ1-5; no clear D gene. The CDR3 covers 13 residues. Trimming took 0 bases from V and 6 from J, leaving 6 bases between them. The germline CDR1 and CDR2 sequences are MNHEY and SMNVEV (reference sequence). This CDR3 reads CASSLSILQPQHF. CDR3 DNA sequence: TGTGCCAGCAGTTTATCGATCCTTCAGCCCCAGCATTTT.

There are many counts of this clonotype. This chain connects TRBV29-1 to TRBJ1-5; 9 bases are shared with TRBD1. Looked up from germline, CDR1 is SQVTM and CDR2 is ANQGSEA. Trimming removed 6 bases from V and 5 bases from J; junction bases left unmatched: 8. The length of the CDR3 is 14 residues. CDR3 sequence (DNA): TGCAGCGTCGCGACCGGGACAGGGCATCAGCCCCAGCATTTT. Protein product: CSVATGTGHQPQHF.

The V and J genes are TRBV29-1 and TRBJ2-5; 7 bases match TRBD1. Germline CDR1 is SQVTM and CDR2 is ANQGSEA. CDR3 length: 13 amino acids. J lost 1 base, V lost 7 bases, and 6 bases had no gene match. In DNA form, the CDR3 reads TGCAGCGCCGATCGGGACAGCCAAGAGACCCAGTACTTC. Amino acid sequence: CSADRDSQETQYF.

J is TRBJ2-1 and V is TRBV12-3 or TRBV12-4; 11 bases map to TRBD1. This CDR3 is 15 amino acids long. V shed 4 bases, J shed 6 bases, and the junction held 5 bases outside the gene matches. The CDR3 nucleotides are TGTGCCAGCAGTTCGGACAGGGGGCGCCCCAATGAGCAGTTCTTC. This sequence encodes CASSSDRGRPNEQFF.

This clonotype was recorded a few times. The chain combines TRBV5-1 with TRBJ2-1; TRBD2 matches at 10 bases. CDR1 is SGHRS, CDR2 YFSETQ, per germline. Trimming removed 0 bases from V and 10 bases from J; junction bases left unmatched: 7. This CDR3 has 15 amino acids. CDR3 region: CASSLVASGSLEQFF. The CDR3, as DNA: TGCGCCAGCAGCTTGGTAGCTAGCGGGAGCTTGGAGCAGTTCTTC.

The chain employs TRBV7-8 and TRBJ2-4; 7 bases map to TRBD2. The CDR3 sequence is 16 residues long. After removal of 5 bases from V and 1 base from J, the junction contained 8 bases not matched to a gene. Germline CDR1 and CDR2: SGHVS and FQNEAQ. CDR3 loop: CASSILSGTAKNIQYF. The CDR3 nucleotides are TGTGCCAGCAGCATCCTGAGCGGGACTGCCAAAAACATTCAGTACTTC.

This clonotype was counted only a few times. This sequence joins TRBV12-3 or TRBV12-4 and TRBJ1-6; unclear D gene. Trimming shortened V by 7 bases and J by 3 bases, and 10 bases separated the two germline ends. The CDR3 spans 14 residues. The CDR3 here is CASTPRGYNSPLHF. CDR3 in DNA: TGTGCCAGCACCCCTCGGGGCTATAATTCACCCCTCCACTTT.

This clonotype was detected only a few times. The V call is TRBV5-1, the J call TRBJ2-5; TRBD2 agrees at 9 bases. The V and J ends lost 0 bases and 0 bases, in that order; junction bases with no gene match: 3. Germline CDR1 and CDR2: SGHRS and YFSETQ. The CDR3 has 16 amino acids. CDR3 in DNA: TGCGCCAGCAGCTTGGCCAGACTAGCGGACCAAGAGACCCAGTACTTC. It specifies CASSLARLADQETQYF.

This clonotype was observed a few times. DNA for the CDR3: TGTGCCAGCAGCGATCGGGGACTACGAGAGCAGTACTTC. Amino acid sequence: CASSDRGLREQYF. The gene calls are TRBV9 and TRBJ2-7; 7 nucleotides line up with TRBD2. The CDR3 has 13 residues. From germline, CDR1 is SGDLS and CDR2 YYNGEE. Trimming at V came to 3 bases and at J to 7 bases, leaving 7 bases not matched to a gene.

The CDR3 region is CASSQALRRNGANVLTF. In DNA form, the CDR3 reads TGCGCCAGCAGCCAAGCCCTCCGGAGGAATGGGGCCAACGTCCTGACTTTC. This chain links TRBV4-1 with TRBJ2-6; TRBD2 is a possible D gene (5 bases). Trimming removed 1 base from V and 3 bases from J, with 13 bases in between. This CDR3 spans 17 amino acids. Germline V gives CDR1 MGHRA, CDR2 YSYEKL.

This clonotype came up a few times. This chain joins TRBV4-1 and TRBJ2-5; a weak D match, TRBD2 (5 bases). The CDR3 has 16 residues. Germline values: CDR1 MGHRA, CDR2 YSYEKL. Trimming shortened V by 1 base and J by 5 bases, and 17 bases separated the two germline ends. CDR3 nucleotides: TGCGCCAGCAGCCAAGTGTTCCTGAGGGATCGGGAGACCCAGTACTTC. Protein sequence: CASSQVFLRDRETQYF.

The table lists this clonotype with a few counts. The chain recombines TRBV21-1 with TRBJ2-5; the DNA was not used to check the table's D call, TRBD2. TRBV21-1 has pseudogene status. This CDR3 comprises 17 residues. The CDR3: CASSKAGLAGVQETQYF. In nucleotides, the CDR3 is TGTGCCAGCAGCAAAGCGGGACTAGCGGGAGTACAAGAGACCCAGTACTTC.

This clonotype has just a few counts. This chain uses TRBV6-5 with TRBJ1-1; maybe TRBD1 (5 bases). V was pared by 0 bases and J by 4 bases, with 9 bases between. This CDR3 comprises 14 residues. Germline assignment: CDR1 MNHEY and CDR2 SVGAGI. CDR3 amino acids: CASSYSGGGTEAFF. The CDR3 coding sequence is TGTGCCAGCAGTTACTCGGGGGGAGGCACTGAAGCTTTCTTT.

J is TRBJ2-3 and V is TRBV7-9; D is perhaps TRBD2 (5 bases). The CDR3 contains 15 residues. Trimming cost V 1 base and J 2 bases, with 10 bases left between them. CDR1 is SEHNR, CDR2 FQNEAQ, per germline (reference sequence). CDR3 protein: CASSLGGPVTDTQYF. The CDR3, as DNA: TGTGCCAGCAGCTTAGGCGGGCCTGTCACAGATACGCAGTATTTT. Combining the CDR3 with reference TRBV7-9 and TRBJ2-3 gives the whole variable domain DTGVSQNPRHKITKRGQNVTFRCDPISEHNRLYWYRQTLGQGPEFLTYFQNEAQLEKSRLLSDRFSAERPKGSFSTLEIQRTEQGDSAMYLCASSLGGPVTDTQYFGPGTRLTVL.